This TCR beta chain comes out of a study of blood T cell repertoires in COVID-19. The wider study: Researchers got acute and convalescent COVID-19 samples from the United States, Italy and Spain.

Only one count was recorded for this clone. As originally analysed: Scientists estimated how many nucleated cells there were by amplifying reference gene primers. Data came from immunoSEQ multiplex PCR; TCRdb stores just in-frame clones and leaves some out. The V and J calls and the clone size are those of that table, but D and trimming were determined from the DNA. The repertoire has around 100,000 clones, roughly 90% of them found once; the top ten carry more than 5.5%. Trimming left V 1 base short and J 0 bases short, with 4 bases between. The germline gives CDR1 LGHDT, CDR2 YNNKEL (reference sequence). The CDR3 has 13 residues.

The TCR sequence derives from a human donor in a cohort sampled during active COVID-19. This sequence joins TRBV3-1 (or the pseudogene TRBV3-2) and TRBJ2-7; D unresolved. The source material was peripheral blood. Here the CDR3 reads CASSQVISYEQYF. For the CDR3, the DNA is TGTGCCAGCAGCCAAGTCATCTCCTACGAGCAGTACTTC.